One sample yielded the 18 T cell receptor beta chains listed below, sequenced in a study of control samples from healthy donors and cancer patients. Sequenced by immunoSEQ multiplex PCR; TCRdb stores in-frame clones only, minus some. The profile covers 150,000 to 200,000 clones, with approximately 96% appearing a single time and over 6.5% taken by the ten largest. The sample taken for sequencing was blood. The receptors come from a woman aged 40 to 55 in good health.

This chain links TRBV7-2 with TRBJ2-3, with D unresolved. The CDR3 runs to 17 residues. CDR1 is SGHTA and CDR2 is FQGNSA in the germline V gene. Trimming left V 1 base short and J 0 bases short, with 14 bases between. For the CDR3, the DNA is TGTGCCAGCAGCTTAGTCCTTCGGCAGCTAAGCACAGATACGCAGTATTTT. Its protein is CASSLVLRQLSTDTQYF.

This rearrangement joins TRBV19 to TRBJ1-5; perhaps TRBD1 as D (5 bases). With 3 bases removed from V and 2 bases from J, the gap between germline ends came to 14 bases. The CDR3 length is 16 residues. Germline values: CDR1 LNHDA, CDR2 SQIVND (reference sequence). The CDR3 nucleotides read TGTGCCAGTAGTATTCTGGGGGGAAGGGGCAATCAGCCCCAGCATTTT. It yields the protein CASSILGGRGNQPQHF.

The V gene is TRBV2, the J gene TRBJ2-7; 7 bases map to TRBD1. The CDR3 loop spans 16 amino acids. Germline V CDR1 and CDR2: SNHLY, FYNNEI. The J segment lost 1 base and the V segment lost 2 bases, leaving 8 bases of the junction unmatched. The CDR3 coding sequence is TGTGCCAGCAGTGAAAATCCCGGGACAGTTTCCTACGAGCAGTACTTC. It is translated as CASSENPGTVSYEQYF. Using reference TRBV2 and TRBJ2-7 for the parts outside the CDR3, the full variable domain is EPEVTQTPSHQVTQMGQEVILRCVPISNHLYFYWYRQILGQKVEFLVSFYNNEISEKSEIFDDQFSVERPDGSNFTLKIRSTKLEDSAMYFCASSENPGTVSYEQYFGPGTRLTVT.

This clone was recorded once. This rearrangement joins TRBV7-2 to TRBJ1-2; 8 bases line up with TRBD1. The V segment lost 4 bases and the J segment 4 bases; nucleotides outside the gene matches: 2. The CDR3 runs 13 residues. Germline CDR1 SGHTA, CDR2 FQGNSA. The CDR3 reads CASSSRGPYGYTF. In DNA, the CDR3 is TGTGCCAGCAGCTCCAGGGGGCCCTATGGCTACACCTTC. Complete variable domain (other parts from reference TRBV7-2 and TRBJ1-2): GAGVSQSPSNKVTEKGKDVELRCDPISGHTALYWYRQSLGQGLEFLIYFQGNSAPDKSGLPSDRFSAERTGGSVSTLTIQRTQQEDSAVYLCASSSRGPYGYTFGSGTRLTVV.

In nucleotides, the CDR3 is TGTGCCAGCAGCGTAGCCTCGTCAGGTAATTCACCCCTCCACTTT. Its protein is CASSVASSGNSPLHF. The chain couples TRBV9 to TRBJ1-6; D is ambiguous. This CDR3 is 15 amino acids long. V lost 0 bases and J 6 bases, leaving 10 bases between the germline ends. Germline lookup yields CDR1 SGDLS and CDR2 YYNGEE.

This clone was seen a handful of times. This chain uses TRBV4-1 with TRBJ2-5, with 7 positions matching TRBD2. Trimming took 2 bases from V and 5 from J; bases not matched to a gene: 8. This CDR3 is built from 15 residues. CDR1 MGHRA and CDR2 YSYEKL come from the germline V gene. Written as DNA, the CDR3 is TGCGCCAGCAGCCAACGATGGGGGGGAGGTGAGACCCAGTACTTC. This translates into CASSQRWGGGETQYF.

V and J are TRBV2 and TRBJ2-1; 12 bases are a match to TRBD2. Germline CDR1 SNHLY, CDR2 FYNNEI. The CDR3 runs 15 residues. Trimming removed 6 bases from V and 10 bases from J; junction bases left unmatched: 10. CDR3: CASRELAGGSQEQFF. The CDR3 DNA reads TGTGCCAGCAGGGAACTAGCGGGAGGTAGCCAGGAGCAGTTCTTC.

The chain employs TRBV19 and TRBJ1-3, with TRBD1 as a possible D gene (6 bases). The CDR3 length is 13 residues. Germline assignment: CDR1 LNHDA and CDR2 SQIVND (reference sequence). Deletions cut 9 bases from V and 4 bases from J, with 13 bases between. Here the CDR3 DNA reads TGTGCCAGCCGTATCACAGGGGGAAACACCATATATTTT. The encoded protein is CASRITGGNTIYF.

For this clone: A junction end diverges from the germline sequence, so it may reflect a read error. The rearrangement uses TRBV11-2 and TRBJ2-5; maybe TRBD1 (5 bases). The V gene's germline CDR1 is SGHAT and CDR2 FQNNGV. This CDR3 comprises 13 residues. The CDR3 loop is CASSPPGQEAQYF. The CDR3 bases are TGTGCCAGCAGCCCCCCAGGACAAGAGGCCCAGTACTTC.

The rearrangement uses TRBV7-8 and TRBJ1-2, with D uncertain. Germline values: CDR1 SGHVS, CDR2 FQNEAQ. The CDR3 is 14 amino acids. Trimming removed 1 base at V and 8 bases at J, with 14 bases between. This chain's CDR3 is CASSLEVPSRGYTF. CDR3 DNA: TGTGCCAGCAGCTTAGAAGTCCCCTCCAGAGGCTACACCTTC.

This rearrangement joins TRBV7-2 to TRBJ2-5; 9 bases agree with TRBD1. The tail of the sequence fits TRBJ2-7 better, so the J call may be wrong. Germline lookup yields CDR1 SGHTA and CDR2 FQGNSA. This CDR3 region has 15 residues. The CDR3 is CASSLGDRGTYEQYF. The CDR3 region has the DNA TGTGCCAGCAGCTTAGGAGACAGGGGGACCTACGAGCAGTACTTC.

This clone was counted only a few times. The J gene is TRBJ2-1, the V gene TRBV9; either TRBD1 or TRBD2 may fit D (5 bases each). CDR3 length equals 17 residues. V was pared by 4 bases and J by 1 base, with 18 bases between. Germline CDR1 is SGDLS and CDR2 is YYNGEE. CDR3 bases: TGTGCCAGCAGCTCTAGTCGCCGGGACGTATCCTACAATGAGCAGTTCTTC. This gives the protein CASSSSRRDVSYNEQFF.

The chain recombines TRBV7-6 with TRBJ2-1, with TRBD2 matching over 11 bases. This CDR3 spans 16 amino acids. Per the germline V gene, CDR1 is SGHVS and CDR2 is FNYEAQ. V gave up 1 base and J gave up 6 bases; unmatched junction bases: 5. This CDR3 reads CASSLVLAGAPNEQFF. The DNA for the CDR3 is TGTGCCAGCAGCTTAGTACTAGCGGGGGCGCCCAATGAGCAGTTCTTC. The variable domain in full, with the rest retrieved from reference TRBV7-6 and TRBJ2-1, is GAGVSQSPRYKVTKRGQDVALRCDPISGHVSLYWYRQALGQGPEFLTYFNYEAQQDKSGLPNDRFSAERPEGSISTLTIQRTEQRDSAMYRCASSLVLAGAPNEQFFGPGTRLTVL.

Only one count was recorded for this clone. The chain is built from TRBV4-2 and TRBJ1-1; no firm D call. V dropped 0 bases and J dropped 6 bases, with 11 bases sitting between them. Germline lookup yields CDR1 LGHNA and CDR2 YNFKEQ. The CDR3 sequence is 14 residues long. The DNA for the CDR3 is TGTGCCAGCAGCCAAGACACGGGTTGGGCTGAAGCTTTCTTT. This translates into CASSQDTGWAEAFF.

The chain recombines TRBV7-9 with TRBJ2-1, with 7 bases fitting TRBD2. Germline CDR1 SEHNR, CDR2 FQNEAQ (reference sequence). CDR3 length: 16 residues. Losses at the gene ends were 1 base for V and 4 bases for J; bases not matched to a gene: 7. CDR3 sequence: CASSLGSSGDYNEQFF. The CDR3 DNA follows: TGTGCCAGCAGCTTAGGGTCGAGCGGGGATTACAATGAGCAGTTCTTC.

This clone came up a few times. This sequence joins TRBV20-1 and TRBJ2-2; the match to TRBD2 covers 12 bases. The germline CDR1 and CDR2 sequences are DFQATT and SNEGSKA (reference sequence). The V gene end was trimmed by 3 bases and the J gene end by 6 bases; junction bases not matched to a gene: 5. The CDR3 is 15 amino acids. CDR3 in DNA: TGCAGTGCTAGTCGGCTAGCGGGAGGGGCCGGGGAGCTGTTTTTT. Encoded protein: CSASRLAGGAGELFF.

The count of this clone is one. The chain uses TRBV3-1 (or the pseudogene TRBV3-2) and TRBJ1-6; D is unclear. V shed 5 bases and J shed 2 bases, with 13 bases lying between them. The CDR3 runs to 16 residues. Germline V lookup: CDR1 LGHDT, CDR2 YNNKEL (reference sequence). The CDR3 spells CASSRVRDTYNSPLHF. DNA of the CDR3: TGTGCCAGCAGCAGGGTAAGGGATACCTATAATTCACCCCTCCACTTT.

The chain carries TRBV9 and TRBJ1-2; possible D gene TRBD1, 5 bases. Germline CDR1 reads SGDLS; CDR2 reads YYNGEE. This CDR3 contains 14 residues. V was trimmed by 0 bases and J by 6 bases, leaving 12 bases between them. The CDR3 nucleotides read TGTGCCAGCAGCGTAGGGGGGACGAAACATGGCTACACCTTC. Translating gives CASSVGGTKHGYTF.